This T cell receptor (beta chain) is drawn from a study of T cell changes during pregnancy in multiple sclerosis. Measured with immunoSEQ multiplex PCR; TCRdb has only the in-frame clones, and not every one. The table has tens of thousands of clones, 93% seen once. Germline-derived CDR1 and CDR2 are MNHEY and SVGAGI. CDR3 length: 11 residues. Material: peripheral blood, obtained after pregnancy. This receptor was obtained from a female donor with multiple sclerosis, enrolled in a pregnancy study. The genes are TRBV6-5 and TRBJ2-7; 9 bases match TRBD1. Here the CDR3 DNA reads TGTGGGACAGGGGCCAGCTACGAGCAGTACTTC. Its protein is CGTGASYEQYF.